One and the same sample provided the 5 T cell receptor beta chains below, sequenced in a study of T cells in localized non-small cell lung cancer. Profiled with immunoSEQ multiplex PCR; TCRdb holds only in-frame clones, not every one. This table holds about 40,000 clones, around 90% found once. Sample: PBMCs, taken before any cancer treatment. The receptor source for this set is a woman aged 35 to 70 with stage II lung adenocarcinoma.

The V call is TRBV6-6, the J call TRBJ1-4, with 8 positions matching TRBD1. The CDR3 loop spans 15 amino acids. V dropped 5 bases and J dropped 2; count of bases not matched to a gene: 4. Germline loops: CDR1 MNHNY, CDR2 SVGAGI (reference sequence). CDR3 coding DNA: TGTGCCAGCAGTACCACAGGGGGGACTAATGAAAAACTGTTTTTT. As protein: CASSTTGGTNEKLFF.

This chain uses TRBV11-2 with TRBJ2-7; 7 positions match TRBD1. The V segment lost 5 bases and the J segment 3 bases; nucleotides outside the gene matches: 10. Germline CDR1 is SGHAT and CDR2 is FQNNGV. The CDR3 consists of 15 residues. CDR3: CASSTRTGGRYEQYF. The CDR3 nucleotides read TGTGCCAGCAGCACCAGGACAGGTGGGCGCTACGAGCAGTACTTC.

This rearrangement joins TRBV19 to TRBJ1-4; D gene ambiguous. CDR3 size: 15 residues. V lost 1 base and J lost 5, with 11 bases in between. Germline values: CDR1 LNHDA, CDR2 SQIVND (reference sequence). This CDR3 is CASSIGTGNNEKLFF. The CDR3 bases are TGTGCCAGTAGTATAGGAACGGGGAACAATGAAAAACTGTTTTTT.

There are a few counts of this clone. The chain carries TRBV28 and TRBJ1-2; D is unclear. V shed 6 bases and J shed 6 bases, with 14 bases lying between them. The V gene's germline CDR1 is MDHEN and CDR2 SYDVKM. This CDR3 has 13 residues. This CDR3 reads CASRLASDNGYTF. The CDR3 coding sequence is TGTGCCAGCAGACTCGCATCTGATAATGGCTACACCTTC.

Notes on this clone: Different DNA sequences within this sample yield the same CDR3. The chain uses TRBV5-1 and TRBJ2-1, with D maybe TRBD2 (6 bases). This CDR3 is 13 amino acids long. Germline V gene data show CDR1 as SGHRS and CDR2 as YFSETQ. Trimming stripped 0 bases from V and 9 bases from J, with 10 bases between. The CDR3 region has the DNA TGCGCCAGCAGCTTGGCCGGGGGTACTGAGCAGTTCTTC. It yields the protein CASSLAGGTEQFF.